This T cell receptor (beta chain) was sequenced for a study of response to subunit inactivated influenza vaccine. The study's findings and limits: The authors suggested that few new T cells are recruited per seasonal influenza vaccination.

TCRdb ran MiXCR on the RT-PCR reads and lists one entry per CDR3 protein. The data show roughly 500,000 distinct CDR3 sequences, approximately 17% seen once. This clonotype was picked up many times. Its target is unknown. Germline V lookup: CDR1 SQVTM, CDR2 ANQGSEA. V was trimmed by 4 bases and J by 1 base, leaving 13 bases between them. The CDR3 contains 14 residues. Sequenced here: CD4+ T cells sorted from PBMCs, sampled around 25 months after vaccination. This chain uses TRBV29-1 with TRBJ1-1; tentatively, D is TRBD1 (6 bases). The sequence was obtained from a man aged 50-75 years who received an inactivated influenza vaccine. The CDR3 bases are TGCAGCGTTGCCCGGGAAGGGGGGAACACTGAAGCTTTCTTT. This gives the protein CSVAREGGNTEAFF.